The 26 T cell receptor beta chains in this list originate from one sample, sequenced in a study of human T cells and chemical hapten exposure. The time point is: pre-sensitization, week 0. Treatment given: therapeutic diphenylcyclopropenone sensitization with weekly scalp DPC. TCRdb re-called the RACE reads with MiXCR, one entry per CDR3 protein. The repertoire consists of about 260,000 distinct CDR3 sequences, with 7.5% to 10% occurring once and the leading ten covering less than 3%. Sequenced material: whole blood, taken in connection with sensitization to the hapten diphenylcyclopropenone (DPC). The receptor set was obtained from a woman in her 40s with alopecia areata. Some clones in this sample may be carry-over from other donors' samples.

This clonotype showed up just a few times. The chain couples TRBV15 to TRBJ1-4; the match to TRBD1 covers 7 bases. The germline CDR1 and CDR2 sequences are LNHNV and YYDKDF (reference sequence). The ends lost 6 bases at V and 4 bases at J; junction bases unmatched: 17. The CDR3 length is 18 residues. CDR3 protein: CATRRSWGGDRDNEKLFF. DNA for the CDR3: TGTGCCACCAGGAGATCATGGGGGGGCGACAGGGATAATGAAAAACTGTTTTTT.

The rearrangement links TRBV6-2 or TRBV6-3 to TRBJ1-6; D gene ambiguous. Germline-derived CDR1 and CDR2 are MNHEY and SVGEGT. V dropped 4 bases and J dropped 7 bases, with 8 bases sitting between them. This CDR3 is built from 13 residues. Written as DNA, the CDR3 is TGTGCCAGCAGTTTTCTCGAGAATTCACCCCTCCACTTT. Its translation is CASSFLENSPLHF.

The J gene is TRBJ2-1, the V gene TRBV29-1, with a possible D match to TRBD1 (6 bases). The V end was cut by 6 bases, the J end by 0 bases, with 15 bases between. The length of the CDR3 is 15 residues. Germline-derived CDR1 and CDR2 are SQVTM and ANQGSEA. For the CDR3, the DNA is TGCAGCGTGCCTGGACAGAGAAGCTCCTACAATGAGCAGTTCTTC. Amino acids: CSVPGQRSSYNEQFF.

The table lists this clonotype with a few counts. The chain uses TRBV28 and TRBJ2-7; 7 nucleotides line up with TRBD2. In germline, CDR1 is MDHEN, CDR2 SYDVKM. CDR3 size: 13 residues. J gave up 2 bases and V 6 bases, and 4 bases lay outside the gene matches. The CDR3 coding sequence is TGTGCCAGCAGATTGGGGGGGACCTACGAGCAGTACTTC. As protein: CASRLGGTYEQYF.

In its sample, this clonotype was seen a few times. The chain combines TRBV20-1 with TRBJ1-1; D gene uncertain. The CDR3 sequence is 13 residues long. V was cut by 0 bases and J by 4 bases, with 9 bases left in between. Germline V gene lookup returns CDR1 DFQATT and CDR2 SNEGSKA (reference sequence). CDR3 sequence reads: CSARDFGSTEAFF. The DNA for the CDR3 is TGCAGTGCTAGAGATTTCGGGTCCACTGAAGCTTTCTTT.

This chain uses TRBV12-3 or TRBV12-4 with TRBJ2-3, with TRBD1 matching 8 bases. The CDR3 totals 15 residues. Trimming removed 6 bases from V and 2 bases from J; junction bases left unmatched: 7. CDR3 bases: TGTGCCAGCAGCCAAGACAGGGGTTTCACAGATACGCAGTATTTT. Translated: CASSQDRGFTDTQYF.

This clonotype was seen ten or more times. The CDR3 sequence: CASRSGTSGSTDTQYF. For the CDR3, the DNA is TGCGCCAGCAGAAGTGGGACTAGCGGGAGCACAGATACGCAGTATTTT. The chain is built from TRBV5-1 and TRBJ2-3, with 12 bases aligning to TRBD2. This CDR3 region has 16 residues. Germline-derived CDR1 and CDR2 are SGHRS and YFSETQ. The V segment lost 5 bases and the J segment 0 bases; nucleotides outside the gene matches: 4.

The DNA for the CDR3 is TGTGCCAGCAGCCAAGAACAGGGGGAGCAGTACTTC. Encoded protein: CASSQEQGEQYF. The genes are TRBV3-1 and TRBJ2-7; 7 bases line up with TRBD1. Germline V gene data show CDR1 as LGHDT and CDR2 as YNNKEL (reference sequence). With 0 bases clipped from V and 7 bases from J, the junction kept 0 bases outside the gene matches. The CDR3 runs 12 residues.

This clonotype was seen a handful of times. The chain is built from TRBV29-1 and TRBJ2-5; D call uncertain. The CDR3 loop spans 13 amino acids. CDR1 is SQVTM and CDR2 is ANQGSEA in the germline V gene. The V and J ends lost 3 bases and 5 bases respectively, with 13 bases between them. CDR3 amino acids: CSVEENMSETQYF. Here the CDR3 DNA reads TGCAGCGTTGAGGAGAATATGAGCGAGACCCAGTACTTC. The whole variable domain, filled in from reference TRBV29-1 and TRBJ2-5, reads SAVISQKPSRDICQRGTSLTIQCQVDSQVTMMFWYRQQPGQSLTLIATANQGSEATYESGFVIDKFPISRPNLTFSTLTVSNMSPEDSSIYLCSVEENMSETQYFGPGTRLLVL.

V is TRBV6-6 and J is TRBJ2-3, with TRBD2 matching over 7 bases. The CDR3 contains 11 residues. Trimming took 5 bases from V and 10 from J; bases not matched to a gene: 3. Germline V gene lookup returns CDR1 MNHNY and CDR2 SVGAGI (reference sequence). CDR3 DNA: TGTGCCAGCAGTAGGGAGGGTGCGCAGTATTTT. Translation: CASSREGAQYF.

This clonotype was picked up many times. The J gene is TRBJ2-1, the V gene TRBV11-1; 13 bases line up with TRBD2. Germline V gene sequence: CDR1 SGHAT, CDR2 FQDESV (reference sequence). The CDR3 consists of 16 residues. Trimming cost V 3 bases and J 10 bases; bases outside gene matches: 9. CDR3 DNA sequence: TGTGCCAGCAGCTTTCCCGGACTAGCGGGAGCAGGCGAGCAGTTCTTC. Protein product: CASSFPGLAGAGEQFF. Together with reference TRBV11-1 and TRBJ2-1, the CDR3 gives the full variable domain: EAEVAQSPRYKITEKSQAVAFWCDPISGHATLYWYRQILGQGPELLVQFQDESVVDDSQLPKDRFSAERLKGVDSTLKIQPAELGDSAMYLCASSFPGLAGAGEQFFGPGTRLTVL.

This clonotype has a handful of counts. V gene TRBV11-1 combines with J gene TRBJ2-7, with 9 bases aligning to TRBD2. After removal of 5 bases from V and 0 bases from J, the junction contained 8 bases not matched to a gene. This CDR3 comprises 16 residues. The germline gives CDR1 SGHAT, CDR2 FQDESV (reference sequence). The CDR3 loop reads CASSLRSGRSSYEQYF. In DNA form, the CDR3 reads TGTGCCAGCAGCCTGAGGAGCGGGAGGAGCTCCTACGAGCAGTACTTC. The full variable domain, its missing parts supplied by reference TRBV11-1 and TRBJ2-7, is EAEVAQSPRYKITEKSQAVAFWCDPISGHATLYWYRQILGQGPELLVQFQDESVVDDSQLPKDRFSAERLKGVDSTLKIQPAELGDSAMYLCASSLRSGRSSYEQYFGPGTRLTVT.

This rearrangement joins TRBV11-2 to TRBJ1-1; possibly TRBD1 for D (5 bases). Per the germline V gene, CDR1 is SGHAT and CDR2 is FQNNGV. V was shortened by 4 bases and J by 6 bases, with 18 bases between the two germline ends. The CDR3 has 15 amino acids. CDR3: CASSSRAGPGAEAFF. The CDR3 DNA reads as TGTGCCAGCAGCTCCCGGGCGGGGCCCGGGGCTGAAGCTTTCTTT.

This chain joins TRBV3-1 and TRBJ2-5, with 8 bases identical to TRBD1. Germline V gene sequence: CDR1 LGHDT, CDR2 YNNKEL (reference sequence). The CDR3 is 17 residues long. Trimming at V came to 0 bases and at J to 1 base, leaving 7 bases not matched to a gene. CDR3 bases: TGTGCCAGCAGCCAAGATTGGCAGGGGGCAGGCCAAGAGACCCAGTACTTC. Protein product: CASSQDWQGAGQETQYF.

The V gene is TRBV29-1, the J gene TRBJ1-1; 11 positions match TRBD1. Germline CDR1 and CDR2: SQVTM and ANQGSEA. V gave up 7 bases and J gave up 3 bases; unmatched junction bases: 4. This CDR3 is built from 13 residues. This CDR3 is CSAGDRGYTEAFF. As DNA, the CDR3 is TGCAGCGCCGGGGACAGGGGGTACACTGAAGCTTTCTTT.

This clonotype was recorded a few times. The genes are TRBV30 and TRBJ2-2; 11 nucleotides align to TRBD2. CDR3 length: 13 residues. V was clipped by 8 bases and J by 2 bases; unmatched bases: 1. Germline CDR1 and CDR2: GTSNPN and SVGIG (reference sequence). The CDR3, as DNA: TGTGCCCGACTAGCGGGAAACACCGGGGAGCTGTTTTTT. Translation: CARLAGNTGELFF.

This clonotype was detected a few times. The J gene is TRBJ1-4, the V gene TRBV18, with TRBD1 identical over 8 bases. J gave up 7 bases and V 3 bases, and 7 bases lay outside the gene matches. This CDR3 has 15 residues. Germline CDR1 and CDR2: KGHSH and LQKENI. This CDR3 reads CASSPRTGLGEKLFF. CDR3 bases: TGTGCCAGCTCACCGCGGACAGGGTTAGGTGAAAAACTGTTTTTT.

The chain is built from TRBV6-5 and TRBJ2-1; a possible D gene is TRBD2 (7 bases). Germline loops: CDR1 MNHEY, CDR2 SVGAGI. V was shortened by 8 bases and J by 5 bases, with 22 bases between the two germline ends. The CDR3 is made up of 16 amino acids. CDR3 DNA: TGTGCCAGCCAAAAACGAAGGGGGGGCCCCCACAATGAGCAGTTCTTC. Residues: CASQKRRGGPHNEQFF.

The CDR3 region is CASSNSGTGGYGYTF. CDR3 DNA sequence: TGTGCCAGCAGCAATTCCGGGACAGGCGGCTATGGCTACACCTTC. The chain combines TRBV28 with TRBJ1-2, with 8 bases matching TRBD1. Germline V gene data show CDR1 as MDHEN and CDR2 as SYDVKM. This CDR3 is 15 amino acids long. V gave up 6 bases and J gave up 4 bases; unmatched junction bases: 10.

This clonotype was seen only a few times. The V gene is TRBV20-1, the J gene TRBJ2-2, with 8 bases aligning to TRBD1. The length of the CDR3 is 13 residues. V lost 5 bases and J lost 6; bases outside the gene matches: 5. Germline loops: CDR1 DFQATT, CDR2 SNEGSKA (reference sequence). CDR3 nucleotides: TGCAGTGCTGCCAGGGGGCAGGCCGGGGAGCTGTTTTTT. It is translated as CSAARGQAGELFF.

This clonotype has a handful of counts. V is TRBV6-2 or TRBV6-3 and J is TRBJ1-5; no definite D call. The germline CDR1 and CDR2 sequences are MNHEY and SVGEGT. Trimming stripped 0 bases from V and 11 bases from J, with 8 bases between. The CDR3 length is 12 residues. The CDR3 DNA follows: TGTGCCAGCAGTTACTCGCACGAAGCCCAGCATTTT. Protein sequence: CASSYSHEAQHF.

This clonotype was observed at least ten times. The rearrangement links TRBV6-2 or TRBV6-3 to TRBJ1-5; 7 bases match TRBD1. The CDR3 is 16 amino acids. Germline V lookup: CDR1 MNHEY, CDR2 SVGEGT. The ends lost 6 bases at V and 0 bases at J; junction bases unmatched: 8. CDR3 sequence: CASRPTGRYSNQPQHF. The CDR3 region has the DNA TGTGCCAGCAGACCGACAGGGAGATATAGCAATCAGCCCCAGCATTTT.

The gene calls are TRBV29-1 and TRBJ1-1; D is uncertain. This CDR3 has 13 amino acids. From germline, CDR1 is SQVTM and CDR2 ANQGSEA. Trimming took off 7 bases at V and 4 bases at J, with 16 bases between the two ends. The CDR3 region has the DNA TGCAGCGCCCCTCACGGGGTTACCACTGAAGCTTTCTTT. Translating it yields CSAPHGVTTEAFF. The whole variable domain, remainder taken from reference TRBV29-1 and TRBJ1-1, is SAVISQKPSRDICQRGTSLTIQCQVDSQVTMMFWYRQQPGQSLTLIATANQGSEATYESGFVIDKFPISRPNLTFSTLTVSNMSPEDSSIYLCSAPHGVTTEAFFGQGTRLTVV.

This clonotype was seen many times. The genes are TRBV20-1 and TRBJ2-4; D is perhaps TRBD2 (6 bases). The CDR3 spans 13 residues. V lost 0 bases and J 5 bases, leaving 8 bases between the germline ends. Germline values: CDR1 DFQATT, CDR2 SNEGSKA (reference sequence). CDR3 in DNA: TGCAGTGCTAGAGAGTTAGCGGAAAACATTCAGTACTTC. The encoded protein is CSARELAENIQYF.

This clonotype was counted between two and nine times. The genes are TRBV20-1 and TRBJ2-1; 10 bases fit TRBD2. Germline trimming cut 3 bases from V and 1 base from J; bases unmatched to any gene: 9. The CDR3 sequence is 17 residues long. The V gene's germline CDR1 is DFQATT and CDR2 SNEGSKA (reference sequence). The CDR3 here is CSASGSSGSWSYNEQFF. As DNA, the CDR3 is TGCAGTGCTAGTGGATCTAGCGGGAGTTGGTCCTACAATGAGCAGTTCTTC.

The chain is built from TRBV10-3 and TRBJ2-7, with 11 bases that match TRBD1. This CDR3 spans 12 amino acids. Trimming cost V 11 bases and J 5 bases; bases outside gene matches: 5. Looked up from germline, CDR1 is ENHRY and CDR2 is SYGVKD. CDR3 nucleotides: TGTGCCTCCACGGGACAGGGGGACGAGCAGTACTTC. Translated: CASTGQGDEQYF.